A single T cell receptor beta chain is shown here with its context. Its cognate antigen has yet to be identified. Base qualities are not recorded, but no much larger clone differs from it by a single base. The time point label here, explained by the study, means: pre-treatment sample, taken before nivolumab and TIL therapy. Adults with stage 4 NSCLC were enrolled in a dual-center phase I trial from 2017 to January 2020. The samples were drawn from an open-label, single-arm phase I trial testing tumor-infiltrating lymphocyte therapy combined with nivolumab in advanced non-small cell lung cancer. Mononuclear cells from blood collected in EDTA tubes were isolated on a Ficoll gradient and snap-frozen as pellets, and DNA was then extracted using a Qiagen mini-prep kit. TCR beta CDR3 regions were amplified from genomic DNA with the immunoSEQ v3 hsTCRB kit using bias-controlled multiplex PCR. TCR libraries were sequenced on an Illumina NextSeq 500 to around 2.1 million read pairs for survey level or 5-6 million for deep level. Processing in the source paper ran as follows. V, D and J genes were assigned, non-productive sequences were removed, and clonality was reported by immunoSEQ Analyzer software. Repertoires were compared by productive Simpson clonality and by the Morisita overlap index of productive TRB rearrangements between infused TIL and blood. Absolute clonotype counts in blood were estimated as lymphocyte count times CD3+ fraction times the clone's productive frequency. In its TCRdb copy, this immuneACCESS table keeps in-frame sequences only and misses some clones. Where compared with another copy, unresolved V genes explain less than half of these, and the others have no known cause. Clone size and the V and J calls come from that table; the DNA yielded D and trimming. Counted in this sample were more than 45,000 clones; more than 75% of them appeared once. Around 2.6% of the sample is taken by the ten largest.

The source of the sample is a study of TIL therapy for anti-PD-1-resistant metastatic lung cancer (dated by TCRdb to about 2021). For context, the study as a whole: Tumors were harvested prior to any PD-1/PD-L1 blockade, after which nivolumab was administered to patients, and lymphodepletion, expanded TIL infusion and IL-2 were given to patients who progressed. A median age of around 58 years (range about 38-75) and a median tumor PD-L1 proportion score of roughly 6% were recorded among enrolled patients. Most of the cohort had lung adenocarcinoma, several tumors were EGFR-mutant and two were ALK-rearranged, and half of the patients were current or former smokers. A median non-synonymous tumor mutation burden of more than 1.2 mutations per megabase was determined across the cohort by whole-exome sequencing. T cell receptor beta sequencing of tumor and peripheral blood was used to follow clonotypes across the tumor, the expanded TIL product and serial blood samples. Results and caveats for the whole study, not just this receptor: Infused TIL clonotypes partially replaced the baseline peripheral repertoire then decayed over months, with no apparent association between persistence and response. The study protocol defined all tumor marker inferences as exploratory. The cohort was highly selected, including more treatment-naive, never-smoker and oncogene-addicted patients than is typical, which limits generalizability.

Trimming removed 8 bases from V and 9 bases from J, leaving 26 bases between the germline ends. The CDR3 holds 16 amino acids from the cysteine to the phenylalanine. Of all the DNA, just the CDR3 is kept, 48 bases in frame from base 1. According to the germline V gene (reference sequence), CDR1 reads WNHNN and CDR2 reads SYGVQD. This sequence was found in a person aged 25 to 85 with non-small cell lung cancer. The sequence links TRBV10-1 to TRBJ2-1; no D gene is confidently identified. The sequencing used blood, collected at baseline. The nucleotide sequence reads as follows: TGCGCCAGCGATTACGTCCAGCCGGGCAGTCCTCGTGAGCAGTTCTTC. It translates to CASDYVQPGSPREQFF.